The text below deals with one T cell receptor (beta chain). Its antigen remains unidentified. Time point reported: week 5, during vaccination. Vaccine doses each comprised 300 ug of mutant IDH1 20-mer peptide, with topical imiquimod. The germline V gene has CDR1 MNHEY and CDR2 SMNVEV (reference sequence). The V and J ends lost 2 bases and 9 bases respectively, with 8 bases between them. The CDR3 totals 13 residues. Clones were read by immunoSEQ multiplex PCR, and TCRdb kept only the in-frame ones, dropping some. The table includes approximately 61,000 clones, roughly 80% detected once. The data were obtained in a study of a mutant IDH1 vaccine in newly diagnosed glioma. Study summary: Males made up about 60% and females roughly 40% of treated patients, whose mean age was about 41 years.

The source is a woman aged 45-65 years with glioma. The source was PBMCs, collected from a glioma patient whose treatment included an IDH1 peptide vaccine. This chain links TRBV27 with TRBJ1-6; possible D gene TRBD1, 5 bases. The CDR3 coding sequence is TGTGCCAGCAGTTTAGGGGGGGTTTCACCCCTCCACTTT. Its protein product is CASSLGGVSPLHF.